Listed below are T cell receptor beta chains from one sample, sequenced in a study of molecular identifiers for immune sequencing clone quantification. TCRdb reprocessed the PCR reads via MiXCR and lists one record per CDR3 protein. The sample lists hundreds of thousands of distinct CDR3 sequences; about 25% were seen once. The sample was naive CD8+ T cells from blood, with Jurkat cell RNA spiked in. The receptors here all came from a human donor in good health. Some libraries in this study had Jurkat cell RNA spiked in. The CDR3 runs from the conserved cysteine through the conserved F or W. D genes are given only for firm matches. Expanded clones are given a class, and other clones once, few, many or no size at all.

size: NA
J: TRBJ2-2
D: TRBD2
V: TRBV6-5
DNA: TGTGCCAGCAGGGGGACTAGCGAAGACACCGGGGAGCTGTTTTTT
CDR3: CASRGTSEDTGELFF

size: few
J: TRBJ2-7
D: NA
V: TRBV7-3
DNA: TGTGCCAGCAGCTTATATGGGGGACCCTACGAGCAGTACTTC
CDR3: CASSLYGGPYEQYF

size: many
J: TRBJ1-1
D: TRBD1
V: TRBV20-1
DNA: TGCAGTGCGTGGACAGGGGGCACTGAAGCTTTCTTT
CDR3: CSAWTGGTEAFF

size: few
J: TRBJ2-1
D: TRBD1
V: TRBV27
DNA: TGTGCCAGCAGTTTATCGGCAGGGGGCTCCTACAATGAGCAGTTCTTC
CDR3: CASSLSAGGSYNEQFF

size: few
J: TRBJ2-6
D: NA
V: TRBV7-9
DNA: TGTGCCAGCAGCTACACCGGGACATCTGGGGCCAACGTCCTGACTTTC
CDR3: CASSYTGTSGANVLTF

size: NA
J: TRBJ2-3
D: NA
V: TRBV12-3/TRBV12-4
DNA: TGTGCCAGCAGTTTCCCGGGCGCAGATACGCAGTATTTT
CDR3: CASSFPGADTQYF

size: many
J: TRBJ1-4
D: NA
V: TRBV28
DNA: TGTGCCAGCAGACAGGGTTTAGGGGAAAAACTGTTTTTT
CDR3: CASRQGLGEKLFF

size: few
J: TRBJ2-3
D: NA
V: TRBV19
DNA: TGTGCCAGTAGTATAGACAGGGGAGGGGGTGGCACAGATACGCAGTATTTT
CDR3: CASSIDRGGGGTDTQYF

size: NA
J: TRBJ1-1
D: NA
V: TRBV20-1
DNA: TGCAGTGCTAGAGCCGGGGCTGGAGCTTTCTTT
CDR3: CSARAGAGAFF

size: many
J: TRBJ2-5
D: NA
V: TRBV28
DNA: TGTGCCAGCAGCCCCTTCCGCCAAGAGACCCAGTACTTC
CDR3: CASSPFRQETQYF

size: few
J: TRBJ2-1
D: NA
V: TRBV27
DNA: TGTGCCAGCAGTCAACCCTCGGACAGTCACGAGCAGTTCTTC
CDR3: CASSQPSDSHEQFF

size: few
J: TRBJ1-4
D: NA
V: TRBV14
DNA: TGTGCCAGCAGCGTGGGAGCAACTAATGAAAAACTGTTTTTT
CDR3: CASSVGATNEKLFF

size: many
J: TRBJ2-3
D: NA
V: TRBV12-3/TRBV12-4
DNA: TGTGCCAGCAGTTTACATGGTAGCACAGATACGCAGTATTTT
CDR3: CASSLHGSTDTQYF

size: many
J: TRBJ2-7
D: NA
V: TRBV28
DNA: TGTGCCAGCAGTTACCGGGGCACCTACGAGCAGTACTTC
CDR3: CASSYRGTYEQYF

size: many
J: TRBJ2-4
D: TRBD1
V: TRBV23-1
DNA: TGCGCCAGCAGTCATACTACAGGGGGCATATGGGCCAAAAACATTCAGTACTTC
CDR3: CASSHTTGGIWAKNIQYF

size: few
J: TRBJ2-3
D: NA
V: TRBV4-1
DNA: TGCGCCAGCAGCCAAGATCCCCTACAGAACACAGATACGCAGTATTTT
CDR3: CASSQDPLQNTDTQYF

size: few
J: TRBJ1-6
D: NA
V: TRBV2
DNA: TGTGCCAGCATCACCGGTCCTAGCTCCTATAATTCACCCCTCCACTTT
CDR3: CASITGPSSYNSPLHF

size: few
J: TRBJ2-4
D: NA
V: TRBV4-3
DNA: TGCGCCAGCAGCCAAGATCTAAGTTTAGGGGGCAAAAACATTCAGTACTTC
CDR3: CASSQDLSLGGKNIQYF

size: few
J: TRBJ2-3
D: NA
V: TRBV27
DNA: TGTGCCAGCACCTCAGTGACGCTGGGGGGCACCGCAGATACGCAGTATTTT
CDR3: CASTSVTLGGTADTQYF

size: many
J: TRBJ2-5
D: TRBD2
V: TRBV2
DNA: TGTGCCAGCAGTGGTAGACTAGCGGGGGGGCCTCGTGAGACCCAGTACTTC
CDR3: CASSGRLAGGPRETQYF

size: few
J: TRBJ2-5
D: NA
V: TRBV6-1
DNA: TGTGCCAGCAGTGAATCGAGGTACCAAGAGACCCAGTACTTC
CDR3: CASSESRYQETQYF

size: NA
J: TRBJ1-2
D: NA
V: TRBV20-1
DNA: TGCAGTGCTAGAGACCCGGGCAGGGCTTATGGCTACACCTTC
CDR3: CSARDPGRAYGYTF

size: NA
J: TRBJ1-1
D: NA
V: TRBV19
DNA: TGTGCCAGTAGTATCCCCGACAGTTTTAAGACTGAAGCTTTCTTT
CDR3: CASSIPDSFKTEAFF

size: NA
J: TRBJ2-1
D: TRBD2
V: TRBV27
DNA: TGTGCCAGCAGTTTAGCGGCTAGCGGGTTTATCTCCTACAATGAGCAGTTCTTC
CDR3: CASSLAASGFISYNEQFF

size: few
J: TRBJ2-2
D: NA
V: TRBV27
DNA: TGTGCCAGCAGTTTAGGCAAGAACACCGGGGAGCTGTTTTTT
CDR3: CASSLGKNTGELFF

size: NA
J: TRBJ2-5
D: NA
V: TRBV19
DNA: TGTGCCAGTAGTATAGGGGCCAGGGTGGAGACCCAGTACTTC
CDR3: CASSIGARVETQYF

size: NA
J: TRBJ2-5
D: NA
V: TRBV7-9
DNA: TGTGCCAGCAGCTTTGCTCTAGCTAGAGCGGTTGATACCCAGTACTTC
CDR3: CASSFALARAVDTQYF